The entry that follows covers one T cell receptor (beta chain) sequence. The data stem from a study of T-cell reconstitution after alpha-beta-depleted transplantation in children. Molecular barcoding with unique molecular identifiers was used for the TCRbeta library. One entry per CDR3 protein, called by TCRdb with MiXCR from the PCR reads. The sample carries 350,000 to 400,000 distinct CDR3 sequences, around 21% recorded once. The sequences come from PBMCs from the stem cell graft donor, collected from the stem cell graft. This TCR came from a human donor who donated a stem cell graft to a child with acute myeloid leukemia.

CDR3 loop: CSARDTGRDEQYF. For the CDR3, the DNA is TGCAGTGCTAGAGATACAGGGAGGGACGAGCAGTACTTC. This rearrangement joins TRBV20-1 to TRBJ2-7; weak D call: TRBD2 (7 bases). This CDR3 is built from 13 residues. V was clipped by 0 bases and J by 5 bases, with 11 bases between them. Germline V lookup: CDR1 DFQATT, CDR2 SNEGSKA (reference sequence).